Presented here are 5 T cell receptor beta chains from one specimen sequenced in a study of monozygotic twins with inflammatory bowel disease. Each CDR3 protein gets one entry in TCRdb, which reprocessed the 5' RACE reads and gives no DNA. The sample table sets out 150,000 to 200,000 distinct CDR3 sequences. Sequencing was done on a sample of blood. These TCRs come from a human donor with ulcerative colitis or Crohn's disease, or a healthy co-twin of an affected twin (not recorded which).

The chain recombines TRBV20-1 with TRBJ2-3; with no DNA, the TCRdb D assignment of TRBD2 cannot be verified. This CDR3 region has 15 residues. In germline, CDR1 is DFQATT, CDR2 SNEGSKA (reference sequence). The CDR3 sequence is CSAETAGGATDTQYF.

The chain carries TRBV12-3 or TRBV12-4 and TRBJ1-5; TCRdb's assignment of TRBD1 cannot be checked, as there is no DNA. The CDR3 is 14 amino acids. The CDR3 loop reads CASSLADSYQPQHF.

The V call is TRBV20-1, the J call TRBJ2-5; checking the TCRdb D call of TRBD2 is not possible without DNA. This CDR3 has 14 residues. Germline CDR1 is DFQATT and CDR2 is SNEGSKA (reference sequence). Here the CDR3 reads CSATLAGTSETQYF.

The chain links TRBV27 to TRBJ2-5; TCRdb returns TRBD2, unconfirmable since there is no DNA. The germline V gene has CDR1 MNHEY and CDR2 SMNVEV (reference sequence). The CDR3 sequence is 15 residues long. CDR3 protein: CASSPKRRGQETQYF.

This chain joins TRBV20-1 and TRBJ2-7; without DNA, the TCRdb call of TRBD1 cannot be checked. This CDR3 has 12 residues. Germline V lookup: CDR1 DFQATT, CDR2 SNEGSKA (reference sequence). The CDR3 loop reads CSATTETYEQYF.